Reported below is one TCR beta chain. The data derive from a study of identical twins. Between the trimmed V and J ends, which lost 1 base and 2 bases, there was a span of 8 bases. The CDR3 consists of 13 residues. The germline V gene encodes CDR1 SQVTM and CDR2 ANQGSEA. TCRdb ran MiXCR on the 5' RACE reads and lists one entry per CDR3 protein. This repertoire shows around 1.7 million distinct CDR3 sequences, about 31% found once; its top ten account for more than 0.25%. The rearrangement links TRBV29-1 to TRBJ2-5; a possible D gene is TRBD2 (5 bases). The source material was cord blood. This sequence originates from a newborn girl in good health. DNA of the CDR3: TGCAGCGTTGAAGCTACTAGACAAGAGACCCAGTACTTC. Translation gives CSVEATRQETQYF.